This T cell receptor (beta chain) appears in the sequencing data of a study of T-cell memory formation after mild COVID-19. Study background: There were largely donor-specific TCR clusters.

TCRdb called the 5' RACE reads again in MiXCR, with one record for every CDR3 protein. The repertoire holds a few hundred thousand distinct CDR3 sequences, with roughly 15% as singletons. Study results and caveats: Researchers found some responding clones in pre-infection memory, a sign that cross-reactive memory joined.

Germline trimming cut 0 bases from V and 4 bases from J; bases unmatched to any gene: 10. The germline gives CDR1 SGHVS, CDR2 FQNEAQ. This CDR3 contains 18 residues. This clonotype was seen once. Antigen unknown. The sequenced sample was PBMCs or a T cell subset sorted from them (not recorded which). The chain joins TRBV7-8 to TRBJ2-2; the match to TRBD1 covers 8 bases. This receptor was taken from a man between 18 and 29 years old who had mild COVID-19 (a few samples of this study predate the infection). Cell type and time point are not known. The CDR3 sequence is CASSLARQGAFSTGELFF. DNA for the CDR3: TGTGCCAGCAGCTTAGCGAGGCAGGGGGCCTTCTCCACCGGGGAGCTGTTTTTT.